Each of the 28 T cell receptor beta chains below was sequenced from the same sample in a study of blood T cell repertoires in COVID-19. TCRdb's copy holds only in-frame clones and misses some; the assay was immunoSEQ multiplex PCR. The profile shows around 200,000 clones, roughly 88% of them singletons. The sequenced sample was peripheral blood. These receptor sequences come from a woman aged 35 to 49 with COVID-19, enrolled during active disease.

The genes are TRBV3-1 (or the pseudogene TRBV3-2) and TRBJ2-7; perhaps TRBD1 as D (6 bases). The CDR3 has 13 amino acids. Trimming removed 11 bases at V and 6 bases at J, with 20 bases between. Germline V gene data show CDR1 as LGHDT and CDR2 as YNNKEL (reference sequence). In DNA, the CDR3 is TGTGCCTCCTCCCTAGGGGGTATTGGCGAGCAGTACTTC. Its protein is CASSLGGIGEQYF.

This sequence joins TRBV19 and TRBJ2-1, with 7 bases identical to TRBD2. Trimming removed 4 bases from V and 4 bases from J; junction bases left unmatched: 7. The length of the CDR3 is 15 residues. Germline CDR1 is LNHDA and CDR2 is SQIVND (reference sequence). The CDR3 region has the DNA TGTGCCAGTAGTAAGGGCGGGAGTGGATACAATGAGCAGTTCTTC. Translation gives CASSKGGSGYNEQFF.

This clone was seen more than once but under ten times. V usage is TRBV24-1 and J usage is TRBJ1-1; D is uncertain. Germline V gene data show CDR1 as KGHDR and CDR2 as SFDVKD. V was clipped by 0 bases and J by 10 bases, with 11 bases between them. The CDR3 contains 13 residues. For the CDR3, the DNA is TGTGCCACCAGTGATTTGGGATGGTCGGGAGCTTTCTTT. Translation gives CATSDLGWSGAFF.

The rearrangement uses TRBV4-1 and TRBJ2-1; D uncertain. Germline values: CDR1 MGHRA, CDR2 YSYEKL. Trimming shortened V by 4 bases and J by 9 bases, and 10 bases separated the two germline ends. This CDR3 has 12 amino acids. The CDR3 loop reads CASSRDSFEQFF. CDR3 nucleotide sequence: TGCGCCAGCAGCCGAGATAGCTTTGAGCAGTTCTTC.

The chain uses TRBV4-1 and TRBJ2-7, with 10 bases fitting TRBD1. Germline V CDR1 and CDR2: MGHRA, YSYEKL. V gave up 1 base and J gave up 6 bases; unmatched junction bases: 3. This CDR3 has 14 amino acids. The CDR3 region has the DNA TGCGCCAGCAGCCAAGGACAGGGGGCGAGCGAGCAGTACTTC. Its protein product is CASSQGQGASEQYF.

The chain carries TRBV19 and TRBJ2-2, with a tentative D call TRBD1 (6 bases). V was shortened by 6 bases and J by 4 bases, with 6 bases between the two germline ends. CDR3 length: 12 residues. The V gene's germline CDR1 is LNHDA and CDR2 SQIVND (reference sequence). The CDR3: CASRGGTGELFF. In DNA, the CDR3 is TGTGCCAGTAGAGGGGGCACCGGGGAGCTGTTTTTT. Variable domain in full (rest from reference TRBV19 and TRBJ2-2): DGGITQSPKYLFRKEGQNVTLSCEQNLNHDAMYWYRQDPGQGLRLIYYSQIVNDFQKGDIAEGYSVSREKKESFPLTVTSAQKNPTAFYLCASRGGTGELFFGEGSRLTVL.

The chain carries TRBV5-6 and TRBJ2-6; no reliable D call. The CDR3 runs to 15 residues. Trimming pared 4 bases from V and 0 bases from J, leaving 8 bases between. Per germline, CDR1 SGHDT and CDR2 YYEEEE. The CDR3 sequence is CASSIRISGANVLTF. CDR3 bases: TGTGCCAGCAGCATCAGGATCTCTGGGGCCAACGTCCTGACTTTC. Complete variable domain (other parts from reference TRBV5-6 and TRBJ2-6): DAGVTQSPTHLIKTRGQQVTLRCSPKSGHDTVSWYQQALGQGPQFIFQYYEEEERQRGNFPDRFSGHQFPNYSSELNVNALLLGDSALYLCASSIRISGANVLTFGAGSRLTVL.

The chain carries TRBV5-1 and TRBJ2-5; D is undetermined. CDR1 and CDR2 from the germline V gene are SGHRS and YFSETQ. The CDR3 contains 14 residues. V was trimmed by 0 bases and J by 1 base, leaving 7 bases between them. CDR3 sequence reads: CASSLAQPQETQYF. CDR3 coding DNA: TGCGCCAGCAGCTTGGCACAGCCCCAAGAGACCCAGTACTTC.

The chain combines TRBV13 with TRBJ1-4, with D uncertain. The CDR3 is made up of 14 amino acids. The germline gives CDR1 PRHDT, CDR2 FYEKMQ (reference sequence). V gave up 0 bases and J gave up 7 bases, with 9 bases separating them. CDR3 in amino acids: CASSLGGPGEKLFF. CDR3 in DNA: TGTGCCAGCAGCTTAGGGGGTCCAGGTGAAAAACTGTTTTTT.

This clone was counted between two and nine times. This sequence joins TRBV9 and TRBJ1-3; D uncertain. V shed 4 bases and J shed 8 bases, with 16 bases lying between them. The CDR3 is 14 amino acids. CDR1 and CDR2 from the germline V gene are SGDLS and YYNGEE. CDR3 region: CASSPSRLGYTIYF. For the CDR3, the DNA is TGTGCCAGCAGCCCTTCGAGGCTTGGGTACACCATATATTTT.

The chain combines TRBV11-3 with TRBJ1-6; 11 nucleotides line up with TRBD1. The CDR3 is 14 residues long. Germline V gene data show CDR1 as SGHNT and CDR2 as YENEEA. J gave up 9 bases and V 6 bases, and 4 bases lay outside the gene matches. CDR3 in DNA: TGTGCCAGCAGTACCGGGACAGGGGGTTCACCCCTCCACTTT. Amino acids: CASSTGTGGSPLHF.

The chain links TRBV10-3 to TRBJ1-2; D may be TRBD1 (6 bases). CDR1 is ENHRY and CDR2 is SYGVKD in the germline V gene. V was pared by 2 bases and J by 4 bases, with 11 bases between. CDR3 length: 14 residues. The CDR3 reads CAISEKVGGYGYTF. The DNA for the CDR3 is TGTGCCATCAGTGAGAAGGTAGGGGGCTATGGCTACACCTTC.

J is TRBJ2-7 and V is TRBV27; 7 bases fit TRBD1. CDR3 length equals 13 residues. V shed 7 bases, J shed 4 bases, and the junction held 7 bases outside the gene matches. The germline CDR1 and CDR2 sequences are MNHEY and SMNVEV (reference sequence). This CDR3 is CASMPGGAYEQYF. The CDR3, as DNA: TGTGCCAGCATGCCAGGGGGTGCTTACGAGCAGTACTTC.

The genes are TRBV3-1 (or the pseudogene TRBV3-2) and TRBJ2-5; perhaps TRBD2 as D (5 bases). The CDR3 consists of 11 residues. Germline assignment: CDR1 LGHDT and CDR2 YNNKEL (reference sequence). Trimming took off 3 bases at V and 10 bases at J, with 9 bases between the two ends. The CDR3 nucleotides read TGTGCCAGCAGCCACGGAGAGGGCCAGTACTTC. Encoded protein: CASSHGEGQYF.

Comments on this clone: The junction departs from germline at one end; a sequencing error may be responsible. CDR3 DNA sequence: TGTGCCACCAGCACCTACAGGGGGTCGAATGCAAAACTGTTTTTT. Amino acids: CATSTYRGSNAKLFF. The J gene is TRBJ1-4, the V gene TRBV15, with 8 bases fitting TRBD1. This CDR3 is built from 15 residues. Germline V gene sequence: CDR1 LNHNV, CDR2 YYDKDF (reference sequence).

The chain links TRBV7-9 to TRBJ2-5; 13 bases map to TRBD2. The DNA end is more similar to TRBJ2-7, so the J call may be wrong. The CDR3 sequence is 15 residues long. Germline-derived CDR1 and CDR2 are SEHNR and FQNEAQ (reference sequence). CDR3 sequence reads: CAGSLGTSGAYEQYF. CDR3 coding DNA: TGTGCCGGAAGCCTTGGGACTAGCGGGGCCTACGAGCAGTACTTC.

CDR3 residues: CASSPGFGQPQHF. CDR3 nucleotides: TGTGCCAGTAGCCCAGGGTTCGGGCAGCCCCAGCATTTT. V gene TRBV19 combines with J gene TRBJ1-5, with D maybe TRBD1 (5 bases). Germline lookup yields CDR1 LNHDA and CDR2 SQIVND (reference sequence). V was cut by 6 bases and J by 7 bases, with 13 bases left in between. The CDR3 has 13 residues.

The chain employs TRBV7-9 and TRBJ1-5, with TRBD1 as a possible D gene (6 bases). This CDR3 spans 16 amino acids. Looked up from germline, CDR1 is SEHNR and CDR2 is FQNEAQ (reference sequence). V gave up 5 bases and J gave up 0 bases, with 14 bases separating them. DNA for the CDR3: TGTGCCAGCAGCGGGTACAGGGTGAATAGCAATCAGCCCCAGCATTTT. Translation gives CASSGYRVNSNQPQHF.

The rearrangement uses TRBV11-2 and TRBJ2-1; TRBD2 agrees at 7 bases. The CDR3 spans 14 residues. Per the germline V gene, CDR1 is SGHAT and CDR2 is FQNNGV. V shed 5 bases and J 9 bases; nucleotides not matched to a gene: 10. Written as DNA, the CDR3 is TGTGCCAGCAGCCGACTAGCTCCGGGTGGTGAGCAGTTCTTC. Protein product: CASSRLAPGGEQFF. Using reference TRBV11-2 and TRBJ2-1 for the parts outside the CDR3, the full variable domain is EAGVAQSPRYKIIEKRQSVAFWCNPISGHATLYWYQQILGQGPKLLIQFQNNGVVDDSQLPKDRFSAERLKGVDSTLKIQPAKLEDSAVYLCASSRLAPGGEQFFGPGTRLTVL.

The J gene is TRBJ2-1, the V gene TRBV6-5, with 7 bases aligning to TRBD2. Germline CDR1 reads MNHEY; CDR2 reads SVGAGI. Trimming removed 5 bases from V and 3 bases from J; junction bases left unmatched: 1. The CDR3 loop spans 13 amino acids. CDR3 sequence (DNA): TGTGCCAGCAGTCAGCGGGACTACAATGAGCAGTTCTTC. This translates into CASSQRDYNEQFF.

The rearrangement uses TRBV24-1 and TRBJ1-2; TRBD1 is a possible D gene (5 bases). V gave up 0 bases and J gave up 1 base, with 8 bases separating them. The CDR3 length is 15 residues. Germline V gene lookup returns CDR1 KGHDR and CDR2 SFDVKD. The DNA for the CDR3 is TGTGCCACCAGTGATTTGACAGGCGGTAACTATGGCTACACCTTC. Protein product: CATSDLTGGNYGYTF.

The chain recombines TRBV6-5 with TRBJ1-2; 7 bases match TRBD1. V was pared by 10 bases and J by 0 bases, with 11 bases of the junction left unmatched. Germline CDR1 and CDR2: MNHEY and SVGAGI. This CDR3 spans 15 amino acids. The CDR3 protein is CATRPGTAPNYGYTF. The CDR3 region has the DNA TGTGCCACCCGCCCCGGGACAGCCCCTAACTATGGCTACACCTTC.

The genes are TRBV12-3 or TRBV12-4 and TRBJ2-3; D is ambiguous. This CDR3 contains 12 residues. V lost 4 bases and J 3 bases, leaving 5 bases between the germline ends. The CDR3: CASSSRTDTQYF. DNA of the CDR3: TGTGCCAGCAGTTCCAGGACAGATACGCAGTATTTT.

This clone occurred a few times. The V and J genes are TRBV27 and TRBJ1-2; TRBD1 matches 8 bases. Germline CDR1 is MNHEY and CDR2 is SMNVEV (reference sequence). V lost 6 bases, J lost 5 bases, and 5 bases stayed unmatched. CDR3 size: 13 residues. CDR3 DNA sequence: TGTGCCAGCAGAAAGACAGGGGTGTATGGCTACACCTTC. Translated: CASRKTGVYGYTF.

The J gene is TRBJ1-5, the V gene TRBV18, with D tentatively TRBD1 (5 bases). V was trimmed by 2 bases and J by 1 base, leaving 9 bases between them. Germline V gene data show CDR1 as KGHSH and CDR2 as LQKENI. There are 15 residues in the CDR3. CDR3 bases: TGTGCCAGCTCACCAGGGCGACAGAGCAATCAGCCCCAGCATTTT. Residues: CASSPGRQSNQPQHF.

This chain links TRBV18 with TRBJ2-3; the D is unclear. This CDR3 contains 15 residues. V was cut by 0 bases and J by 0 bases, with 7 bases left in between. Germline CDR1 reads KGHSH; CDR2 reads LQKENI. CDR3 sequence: CASSPPSVSTDTQYF. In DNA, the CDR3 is TGTGCCAGCTCACCACCGTCAGTAAGCACAGATACGCAGTATTTT.

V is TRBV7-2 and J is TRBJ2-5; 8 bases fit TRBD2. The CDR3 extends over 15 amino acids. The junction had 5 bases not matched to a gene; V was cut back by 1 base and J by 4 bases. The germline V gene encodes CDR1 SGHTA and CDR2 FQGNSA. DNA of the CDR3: TGTGCCAGCAGCTTAGACGGGGGGGCCGGAGAGACCCAGTACTTC. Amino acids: CASSLDGGAGETQYF.

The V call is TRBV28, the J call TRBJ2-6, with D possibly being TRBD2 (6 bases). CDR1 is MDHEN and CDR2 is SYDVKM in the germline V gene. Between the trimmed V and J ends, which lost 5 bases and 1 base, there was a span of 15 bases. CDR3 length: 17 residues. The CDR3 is CASSVGGRASGANVLTF. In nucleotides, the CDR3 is TGTGCCAGCAGTGTGGGAGGTCGGGCGTCTGGGGCCAACGTCCTGACTTTC. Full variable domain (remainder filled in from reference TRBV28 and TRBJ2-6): DVKVTQSSRYLVKRTGEKVFLECVQDMDHENMFWYRQDPGLGLRLIYFSYDVKMKEKGDIPEGYSVSREKKERFSLILESASTNQTSMYLCASSVGGRASGANVLTFGAGSRLTVL.